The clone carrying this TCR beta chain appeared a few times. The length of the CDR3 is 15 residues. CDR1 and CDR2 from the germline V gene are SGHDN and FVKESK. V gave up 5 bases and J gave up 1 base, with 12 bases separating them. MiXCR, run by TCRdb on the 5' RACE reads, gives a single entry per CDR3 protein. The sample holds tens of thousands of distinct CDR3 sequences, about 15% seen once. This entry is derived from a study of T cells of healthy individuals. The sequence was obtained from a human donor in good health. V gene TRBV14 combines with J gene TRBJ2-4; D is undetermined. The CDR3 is CASSAQLGAKNIQYF. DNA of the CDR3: TGTGCCAGCAGCGCGCAATTAGGGGCCAAAAACATTCAGTACTTC.